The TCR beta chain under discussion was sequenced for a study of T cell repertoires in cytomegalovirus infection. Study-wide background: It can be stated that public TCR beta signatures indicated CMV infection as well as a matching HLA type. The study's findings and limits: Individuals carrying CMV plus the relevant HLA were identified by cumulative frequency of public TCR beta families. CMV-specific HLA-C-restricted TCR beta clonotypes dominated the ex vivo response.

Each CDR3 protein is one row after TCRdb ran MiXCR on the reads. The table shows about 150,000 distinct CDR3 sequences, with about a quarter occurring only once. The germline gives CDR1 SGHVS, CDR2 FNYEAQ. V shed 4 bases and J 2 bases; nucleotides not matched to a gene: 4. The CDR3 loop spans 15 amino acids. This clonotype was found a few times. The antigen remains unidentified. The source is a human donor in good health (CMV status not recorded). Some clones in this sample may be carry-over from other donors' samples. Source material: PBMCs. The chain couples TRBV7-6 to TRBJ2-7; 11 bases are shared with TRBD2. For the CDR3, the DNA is TGTGCCAGCAGCTATAGACTAGCGGGGCCCTACGAGCAGTACTTC. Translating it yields CASSYRLAGPYEQYF.